Included here is one T cell receptor beta chain sequence, with context. This sample was taken from a study of blood T cell repertoires in COVID-19. Between the trimmed V and J ends, which lost 2 bases and 4 bases, there was a span of 8 bases. Germline CDR1 SNHLY, CDR2 FYNNEI. The CDR3 contains 13 residues. Profiling relied on immunoSEQ multiplex PCR, and the TCRdb table lists in-frame clones only, not all of them. Of around 300,000 clones in the sample, 85% were seen once. The chain employs TRBV2 and TRBJ1-1; a possible D gene is TRBD1 (5 bases). The receptor's source is a human donor in a cohort sampled during active COVID-19. Sequencing used peripheral blood. The CDR3 spells CASSEQGSTEAFF. DNA for the CDR3: TGTGCCAGCAGTGAACAGGGATCCACTGAAGCTTTCTTT.